Listed below are T cell receptor beta chains from one sample, sequenced in a study of blood T cell repertoires in COVID-19. Assay used: immunoSEQ multiplex PCR; TCRdb lists only in-frame clones, some missing. Of more than 250,000 clones in the sample, more than 85% were seen once. The sample consisted of PBMCs or T cells enriched from blood (not recorded which). These receptors all stem from a woman in her twenties or thirties who had recovered from COVID-19. The CDR3 runs from the conserved cysteine through the conserved F or W. The D gene is left open where the match is weak.

d_gene,v_gene,j_gene,CDR3aa,CDR3nt
.,TRBV2,TRBJ1-6,CASRRTDHNSPLHF,TGTGCCAGCAGGCGGACAGATCATAATTCACCCCTCCACTTT
TRBD2,TRBV4-3,TRBJ2-7,CASSQAYGGNYEQYF,TGCGCCAGCAGCCAAGCCTACGGGGGGAACTACGAGCAGTACTTC
.,TRBV7-9,TRBJ1-1,CASSSQENTEAFF,TGTGCCAGCAGCTCTCAGGAGAACACTGAAGCTTTCTTT
TRBD1,TRBV4-1,TRBJ1-6,CASSQGQGDTIGNSPLHF,TGCGCCAGCAGCCAAGGACAGGGGGACACTATCGGTAATTCACCCCTCCACTTT
.,TRBV10-3,TRBJ2-7,CAIRGVRGTAYGEQYF,TGTGCCATCAGGGGAGTCCGCGGGACGGCGTACGGCGAGCAGTACTTC
.,TRBV11-3,TRBJ1-2,CASSLSDRLYGYTF,TGTGCCAGCAGCCTATCTGACAGACTCTATGGCTACACCTTC
TRBD1,TRBV4-2,TRBJ2-7,CASRPRQGSYEQYF,TGTGCCAGCAGGCCACGACAGGGGTCCTACGAGCAGTACTTC
.,TRBV28,TRBJ2-3,CASSFQGGDTQYF,TGTGCCAGCAGTTTCCAGGGCGGAGATACGCAGTATTTT
.,TRBV27,TRBJ2-3,CASSPGQYSTDTQYF,TGTGCCAGCAGTCCCGGACAGTATAGCACAGATACGCAGTATTTT
TRBD2,TRBV6-8,TRBJ2-1,CASSPGLAEQFF,TGTGCCAGCAGCCCAGGACTAGCGGAGCAGTTCTTC